This entry concerns a single T cell receptor (beta chain). The assay was immunoSEQ multiplex PCR, and TCRdb's table has in-frame clones only and misses some. The sample lists about 2.1 million clones, 93% occurring once. CD45RO-negative cells were positively selected for CCR7, leaving out terminally differentiated effector memory CD45RA+ cells. The data are from a study of shared clonotypes between healthy human individuals. The sample taken for sequencing was naive CD8+ T cells from PBMCs. This TCR was recovered from a man younger than 35 in good health. Some clones in this sample may be carry-over from other donors' samples.

CDR3 protein: CASSLLQAMNTEAFF. The CDR3 DNA sequence: TGTGCCAGCAGCTTACTACAGGCAATGAACACTGAAGCTTTCTTT. V and J are TRBV7-9 and TRBJ1-1, with TRBD1 as a possible D gene (5 bases). Trimming took off 2 bases at V and 0 bases at J, with 10 bases between the two ends. This CDR3 is built from 15 residues. Germline values: CDR1 SEHNR, CDR2 FQNEAQ (reference sequence).